Described below is a single T cell receptor (beta chain) sequence and its context. No cognate antigen has been identified for it. Nothing much larger sits one base from this clone, and base qualities are not available. This specimen comes from a study of blood T cell repertoires in COVID-19 (dated by TCRdb to 2018 to 2021). Concerning the study at large: The collaborator samples originated in the United States, Italy and Spain and spanned the acute and convalescent phases of COVID-19. Samples came from the ongoing ImmuneRACE study (first 160 participants) plus 1,254 subjects from 6 global collaborators. Deeply sampled blood TCRbeta repertoires from subjects exposed to, actively infected with, or recovered from COVID-19 were included in the dataset. HLA class I and class II types, where available, came from metadata supplied by the sample provider rather than from assay-based typing. A freely available public database, intended as a resource for researchers studying the immune response to SARS-CoV-2, is where the repertoires were released. The prospective study material was composed of cDNA or gDNA derived from T cells, B-cell-depleted T cells, or PBMCs. Sample metadata almost always included a de-identified subject ID, COVID-19 status, age in years and sex.

The CDR3 goes from the cysteine to the phenylalanine over 14 residues. Only CDR3 DNA remains: 42 bases, in frame from the first base. Trimming removed 1 base from V and 5 bases from J, leaving 12 bases between the germline ends. CDR1 and CDR2 are drawn from the germline V gene: SGHRS, YFSETQ. The immunoSEQ Assay, a bias-controlled multiplex PCR, was used to amplify TCRbeta CDR3 regions from genomic DNA. Regarding the original processing steps: The number of nucleated cells in each sample was estimated by amplification of reference gene primers within the assay. Sequence reads were collapsed and filtered to measure the absolute abundance of every unique TCRbeta CDR3 rearrangement. For each sample, productive Simpson clonality was calculated by taking the square root of Simpson's diversity index across productive rearrangements. This immuneACCESS table, as held by TCRdb, lists in-frame sequences with V and J called but not all clones. Of the missing ones, under half trace to an unresolved V gene in checked studies; the others have no known cause. V, J and clone size reflect that table, while D and trimming were determined from the DNA. This sample holds about 240,000 clones; roughly four fifths were observed only once. The ten most abundant clones make up roughly 7.4% of the sample.

Results and caveats for the whole study, not just this receptor: The amount of clinical and demographic metadata varied by source and participant and was provided uncurated.

One collaborating source in Seattle enrolled patients while the patients were actively infected and followed the patients over time throughout the course of disease. Collaborating institutions collected whole blood in K2EDTA tubes following their own protocols. For TCRbeta analysis, collaborators shipped samples in one of three forms: frozen whole blood, isolated PBMCs, or DNA extracted from either of those sample types. The rearrangement joined TRBV5-1 to TRBJ2-5; TRBD1 might be the D gene, on 6 matching bases. This clonotype was sampled from a woman aged 80 or older with COVID-19, enrolled during active disease. Sequencing used peripheral blood. The DNA sequence follows: TGCGCCAGCAGCTTGTTTTCAGGGGCCGAGACCCAGTACTTC. Translated, it reads CASSLFSGAETQYF.